This note documents a single T cell receptor (beta chain) sequence. What it binds is not known. The data stem from a study of T cell responses to AZD1222 COVID-19 vaccine. Study-wide points: Baseline serostatus was positive in only five to seven AZD1222 recipients. Mostly white British, mostly female donors; authors suggested clonal diversity may be underestimated. The span of vaccine-associated CD4 TCRs extended across spike, with dominance at 160-218 and 743-854.

Assay: immunoSEQ multiplex PCR; the TCRdb copy retains only in-frame clones and omits some. The sample lists tens of thousands of clones; under 95% were seen once. CDR3 length: 14 amino acids. Germline V CDR1 and CDR2: LGHDT, YNNKEL (reference sequence). Deletions cut 6 bases from V and 1 base from J, with 12 bases between. The sample consisted of peripheral blood, taken on day 0 of MenACWY control vaccination. The gene calls are TRBV3-1 (or the pseudogene TRBV3-2) and TRBJ1-1; tentatively, D is TRBD1 (6 bases). The TCR was taken from an adult in good health. CDR3 coding DNA: TGTGCCAGCAGTTCCAGGGGAAGGAACACTGAAGCTTTCTTT. Protein product: CASSSRGRNTEAFF.